The clone carrying this T cell receptor beta chain appeared a few times. The target antigen is unknown. These data are taken from a study of blood T cells in healthy people across ages. The use of a sample-barcoded 5' primer and a J-beta primer mix characterized a second PCR of roughly 7 to 11 cycles. One entry per CDR3 protein, called by TCRdb with MiXCR from the 5' RACE reads. In the table there are around 1.7 million distinct CDR3 sequences, 28% of which are singletons. This CDR3 spans 15 amino acids. The germline V gene encodes CDR1 SGHRS and CDR2 YFSETQ. V was cut by 1 base and J by 5 bases, with 15 bases left in between. Overall study results and limits: Whereas aged donors had fewer naive CD4+ cells, long-lived donors had more of them and higher diversity. Measured against age, TCR beta diversity per million T cells decreased in a roughly linear manner. The unsorted PBMCs prevented any conclusive comparison of naive versus antigen-experienced cells. Possibly confounding the expanded clonotype changes was the fact that donor CMV status was unknown.

This rearrangement joins TRBV5-1 to TRBJ2-5, with a tentative D call TRBD2 (5 bases). The sequencing input was blood. This receptor was identified in a woman in her thirties in good health. This chain's CDR3 is CASSLIAGSWETQYF. Written as DNA, the CDR3 is TGCGCCAGCAGCTTGATTGCGGGCTCTTGGGAGACCCAGTACTTC.